This paragraph covers one T cell receptor (beta chain) sequence. This clonotype was detected only a few times. Its antigen specificity is not known. Per-base qualities were not stored, and no clone one base away is much larger. The data were taken from a study of naive and memory T cell subsets (dated by TCRdb to the late 2010s). With regard to the full study: The figure summarizing the skin biopsy and whole blood samples listed about ten blood donors, 7 tuberculin skin test biopsies and 3 saline control biopsies. PCR2 was typically run as a SYBR Green qPCR and stopped at a set threshold, although low-input samples could use end-point PCR of five to six cycles instead. What the study reported, not specific to this receptor: The RNA-based method was acknowledged to be potentially sensitive to changes in TCR transcripts with T cell activation and differentiation.

The method was 5' RACE. The ligated cDNA was amplified in four rounds of PCR with nested alpha and beta constant region primers together with the SP2 primer. TCR RNA was reverse transcribed with SuperScript IV using alpha and beta constant region primers for the blood and skin samples. An oligonucleotide carrying the Illumina SP2 primer and a UMI was ligated to the 3' end of the cDNA by means of T4 RNA ligase 1. The 12-nucleotide UMI consisted of two random hexamers with an eight-base spacer between the hexamers to prevent hairpin formation. From the second PCR onward, TCR alpha and beta chain libraries were processed separately and dual indexed for multiplexing. After pooling, the indexed libraries were analyzed by capillary electrophoresis and sequenced on either an Illumina MiSeq or NextSeq. Libraries were spiked with PhiX DNA at about 5-7% so that base diversity was increased and cluster recognition was improved. The authors processed their data as follows. UMIs were extracted from read 2 by Demultiplexor and combined with the TCR sequence from read 1, and reads were split according to sample indices. V and J genes and V-J junctions were identified by Decombinator, which gave every TCR a five-part identifier that included V and J deletions. UMIs were used by Collapsinator to correct sequencing errors and PCR amplification heterogeneity, so that a UMI-based abundance was obtained for each TCR. Identifiers were converted to nucleotide sequence by CDR3Translator and translated to amino acids, and CDR3 regions were extracted on the basis of terminal motifs. Error-corrected alpha and beta TCR counts from blood and skin were compared after normalization to input RNA amount. TCRdb redid the processing of the public reads, applying fastp at Q25 and MiXCR, and retained in-frame beta chains. Each record represents a unique CDR3 protein, reported with the most common genes and DNA among its rows. The V and J calls, along with clone size, are taken from TCRdb and not from the paper's own processing. Present in this sample are 50,000 or so distinct CDR3 sequences, more than 7% of which were seen just once. The biggest ten clones account for around 10% of the sample.

The study described a robust, sensitive protocol for amplifying, sequencing and analyzing TCRs, using 3' ligation of a UMI-containing oligonucleotide to TCR cDNA. For whole blood analysis, about 2.6 ml of peripheral blood was collected from healthy adult volunteers into Tempus tubes, and RNA was extracted following the manufacturer's instructions. Total RNA was used without cell sorting and was treated with RQ1 DNase before reverse transcription, with a target input of about 1 to 1000 ng. Libraries were prepared from skin biopsies and whole blood to test how robust the pipeline was in samples where T cells are a minority population. The CDR3 numbers 14 residues from cysteine through phenylalanine. The sequence is cut down to CDR3 DNA, 42 bases in frame from base 1. Relative to germline, V is missing 5 bases and J is missing 3 bases, with 3 bases of the junction outside any gene match. Via the germline V gene (reference sequence), CDR1 is LNHDA and CDR2 SQIVND.

The sequence is built from TRBV19 and TRBJ2-7, and 11 junctional nucleotides match TRBD1. This TCR came from a male donor in good health. The nucleotides are TGTGCCAGTAGTGCGGGACAGGGGGGCTACGAGCAGTACTTC. It translates as CASSAGQGGYEQYF.